This TCR beta chain comes out of a study of blood T cells in healthy people across ages. General study points: Observed TCR beta diversity per million T cells went down as age went up. This fall followed a roughly linear course with age. Naive CD4+ cell counts and diversity both ran higher in long-lived than in aged donors. Across samples, TCR beta diversity tracked strongly with naive T cell percentage.

Drawing of peripheral blood yielded roughly 9.8 milliliters from each donor. The V end was cut by 4 bases, the J end by 8 bases, with 20 bases between. The germline V gene encodes CDR1 SGHTA and CDR2 FQGNSA. This CDR3 is 15 amino acids long. It was with a sample-barcoded 5' primer and a J-beta primer mix that a second PCR of roughly 7 to 12 cycles was run. One entry per CDR3 protein, called by TCRdb with MiXCR from the 5' RACE reads. The repertoire holds 700,000 to 850,000 distinct CDR3 sequences, 53% seen once, with roughly two fifths in the top ten. This clonotype was seen only once. The antigen remains unidentified. A much larger clone lies one base from this, so it may be a read error.

Sequencing was performed on blood. The source of this sequence is a man aged 80 or over in good health. V is TRBV7-2 and J is TRBJ1-2; D unclear. Written as DNA, the CDR3 is TGTGCCAGCAGCTCTGACGGGCCCTCTCCCCGGGGCTACACCTTC. It is translated as CASSSDGPSPRGYTF. The variable domain in full, completed from reference TRBV7-2 and TRBJ1-2, reads GAGVSQSPSNKVTEKGKDVELRCDPISGHTALYWYRQSLGQGLEFLIYFQGNSAPDKSGLPSDRFSAERTGGSVSTLTIQRTQQEDSAVYLCASSSDGPSPRGYTFGSGTRLTVV.